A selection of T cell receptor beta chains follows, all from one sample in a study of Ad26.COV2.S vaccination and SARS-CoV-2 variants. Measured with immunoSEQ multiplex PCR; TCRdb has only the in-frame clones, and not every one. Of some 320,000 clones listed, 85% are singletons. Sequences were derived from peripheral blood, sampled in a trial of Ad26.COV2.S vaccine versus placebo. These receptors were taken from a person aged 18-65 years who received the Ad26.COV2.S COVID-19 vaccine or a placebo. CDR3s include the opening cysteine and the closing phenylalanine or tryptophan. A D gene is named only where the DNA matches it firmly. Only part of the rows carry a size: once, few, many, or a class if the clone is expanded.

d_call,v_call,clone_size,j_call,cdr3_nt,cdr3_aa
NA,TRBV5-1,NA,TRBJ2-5,TGCGCCAGCAGCTTGGGGCTTCTGGAGACCCAGTACTTC,CASSLGLLETQYF
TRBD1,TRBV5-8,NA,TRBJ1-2,TGTGCCAGCAGTGTTACAGGGGGTGGCTACACCTTC,CASSVTGGGYTF
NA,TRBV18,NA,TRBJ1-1,TGTGCCAGCTCACCAAGCCAGGGTGGCACTGAAGCTTTCTTT,CASSPSQGGTEAFF
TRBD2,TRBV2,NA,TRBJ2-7,TGTGCCAGCAGTGAAGATCCTAGCGGGTCAAGTTACTCCTACGAGCAGTACTTC,CASSEDPSGSSYSYEQYF
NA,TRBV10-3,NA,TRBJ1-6,TGTGCCATCAGTGTACAGGACCTCTCACCCCTCCACTTT,CAISVQDLSPLHF
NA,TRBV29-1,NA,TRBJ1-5,TGCAGCGTTGACCCCGTGCGGCTTAATCAGCCCCAGCATTTT,CSVDPVRLNQPQHF
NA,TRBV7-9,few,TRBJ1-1,TGTGCCAGCAGACGCGACCGGAACACTGAAGCTTTCTTT,CASRRDRNTEAFF
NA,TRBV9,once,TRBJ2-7,TGTGCCAGCAGCGAACGACAGGCCTCCTACGAGCAGTACTTC,CASSERQASYEQYF
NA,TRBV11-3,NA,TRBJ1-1,TGTGCCAGCAGCCGGACCACAGGGTCTTACACTGAAGCTTTCTTT,CASSRTTGSYTEAFF
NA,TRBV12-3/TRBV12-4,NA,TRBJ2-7,TGTGCCAGCAGTCCCCTCCGGAGGGGCGAGCAGTACTTC,CASSPLRRGEQYF
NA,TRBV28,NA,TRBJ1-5,TGTGCCAGCAGTTTAGGACAGAGGCAGCCCCAGCATTTT,CASSLGQRQPQHF
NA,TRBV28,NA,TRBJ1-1,TGTGCCAGCAGTAGTATCCCAGTGGGGGGCACTGAAGCTTTCTTT,CASSSIPVGGTEAFF
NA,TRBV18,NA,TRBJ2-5,TGTGCCAGCTCACCCGAAGGAAAGACCCAGTACTTC,CASSPEGKTQYF
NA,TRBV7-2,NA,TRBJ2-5,TGTGCCAGCAGCCCTGGGGGCGGGTTGAACGGGGAGGAGACCCAGTACTTC,CASSPGGGLNGEETQYF
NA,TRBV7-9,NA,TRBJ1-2,TGTGCCAGCAGACCTGCCGGGACACCTGGTGGTGGCTACACCTTC,CASRPAGTPGGGYTF
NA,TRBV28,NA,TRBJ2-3,TGTGCCAGCAGTTTAAGGGGGGCCGTGACAGATACGCAGTATTTT,CASSLRGAVTDTQYF
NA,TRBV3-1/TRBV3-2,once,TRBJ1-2,TGTGCCAGCAGCCAAGGACGGACAGCTAACTATGGCTACACCTTC,CASSQGRTANYGYTF
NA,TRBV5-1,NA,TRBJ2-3,TGCGCCAGCAGCACGGGGCTCCCAGATACGCAGTATTTT,CASSTGLPDTQYF
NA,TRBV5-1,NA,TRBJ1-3,TGCGCCAGCAGCTTGGGTCAGATCTCTGGAAACACCATATATTTT,CASSLGQISGNTIYF
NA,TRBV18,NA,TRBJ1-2,TGTGCCAGCTCACCACACCGGGCGACAGAGTATGGCTACACCTTC,CASSPHRATEYGYTF
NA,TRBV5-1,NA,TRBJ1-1,TGCGCCAGCAGCTTAGATCCCGCCACTGAAGCTTTCTTT,CASSLDPATEAFF
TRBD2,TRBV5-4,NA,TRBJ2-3,TGTGCCAGCAGCTTGGGACTAGCGGGGGGAAACACAGATACGCAGTATTTT,CASSLGLAGGNTDTQYF
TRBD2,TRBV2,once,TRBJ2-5,TGTGCCGGGACCTCAGGACTAGCGGGTAAAAAGACCCAGTACTTC,CAGTSGLAGKKTQYF
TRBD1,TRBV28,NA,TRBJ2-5,TGTGCCAGCAGCCACAGGGGCAAGACCCAGTACTTC,CASSHRGKTQYF
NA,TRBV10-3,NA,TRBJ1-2,TGTGCCATCAGTGAGTCAGGGGACTATGGCTACACCTTC,CAISESGDYGYTF
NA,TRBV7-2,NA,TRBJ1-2,TGTGCCAGCAGCCTCGCTCTCACTAACTATGGCTACACCTTC,CASSLALTNYGYTF
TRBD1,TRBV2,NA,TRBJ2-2,TGTGCCAGCAGTGTGGGGGGGACAGGGATCACCGGGGAGCTGTTTTTT,CASSVGGTGITGELFF
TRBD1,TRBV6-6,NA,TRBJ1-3,TGTGCCAGCAGTCGACAGGGTGTGGACTCTGGAAACACCATATATTTT,CASSRQGVDSGNTIYF
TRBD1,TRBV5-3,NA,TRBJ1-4,TGTGCCAGAAGCGAGACGGGACAGGGATGTGAAAAACTGTTTTTT,CARSETGQGCEKLFF
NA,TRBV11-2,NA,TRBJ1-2,TGTGCCAGCAGCTTAGAAGGCAGGAACTATGGCTACACCTTC,CASSLEGRNYGYTF
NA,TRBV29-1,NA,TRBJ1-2,TGCAGCGTTGAACCCACAGGGCTTGGCTATGGCTACACCTTC,CSVEPTGLGYGYTF
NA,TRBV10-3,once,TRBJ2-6,TGTGCCATCAGTTCTAGCGGGGCCAACGTCCTGACTTTC,CAISSSGANVLTF
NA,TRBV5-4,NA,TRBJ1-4,TGTGCCAGCAGCTTGGATAACAGCTATGGCGGGGAAAAACTGTTTTTT,CASSLDNSYGGEKLFF
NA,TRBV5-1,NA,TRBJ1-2,TGCGCCAGCAGCTTTGACACCCGCGGCGACTATGGCTACACCTTC,CASSFDTRGDYGYTF